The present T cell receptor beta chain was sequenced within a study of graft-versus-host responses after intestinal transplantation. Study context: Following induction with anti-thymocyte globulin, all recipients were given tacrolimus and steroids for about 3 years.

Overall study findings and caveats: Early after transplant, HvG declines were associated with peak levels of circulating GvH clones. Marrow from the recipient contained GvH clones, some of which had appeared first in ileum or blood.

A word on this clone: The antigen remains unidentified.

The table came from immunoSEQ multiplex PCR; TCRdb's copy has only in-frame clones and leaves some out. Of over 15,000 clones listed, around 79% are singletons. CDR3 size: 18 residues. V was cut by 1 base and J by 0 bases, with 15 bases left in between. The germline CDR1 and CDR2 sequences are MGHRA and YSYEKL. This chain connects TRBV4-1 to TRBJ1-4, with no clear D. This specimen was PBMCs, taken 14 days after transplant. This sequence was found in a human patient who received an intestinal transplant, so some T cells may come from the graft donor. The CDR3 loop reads CASSQVRPFPTTNEKLFF. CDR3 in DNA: TGCGCCAGCAGCCAAGTTCGCCCCTTCCCTACAACTAATGAAAAACTGTTTTTT.